The source of this T cell receptor beta chain is a study of cytomegalovirus exposure and HLA in healthy donors. This PCR relied on a set of 60 Vbeta primers and 13 Jbeta primers. Sequencing used immunoSEQ multiplex PCR; TCRdb keeps in-frame clones, though not all of them. In the table there are 100,000 to 130,000 clones, 82% of which are singletons. Each of the donors was a healthy bone marrow donor. General study findings and limits: Information on immune exposure was restricted to one variable (CMV serostatus). After further analysis at a later stage, roughly 15,000 TCR beta sequences were associated with HLA alleles at 0.05 false discovery rate. In a later analysis, TCR beta V- and J-gene trimming was associated with a missense DCLRE1C variant.

Concerning this clone: Its antigen is not known.

The CDR3 runs 14 residues. This sequence originates from a man aged 30-40 years in good health and CMV-seropositive. The V and J genes are TRBV21-1 and TRBJ1-6; the D segment call TRBD1 is taken from the table without a DNA check. TRBV21-1 has pseudogene status. Sequencing used PBMCs. CDR3 nucleotides: TGTGCCAGCAGCAAATGGGACAGGAATTCACCCCTCCACTTT. This sequence encodes CASSKWDRNSPLHF.